This T cell receptor beta chain was observed in a study of T cells expressing NK-cell markers. Overall study: Sorted CD3+CD56+NKG2C+, CD3+CD56+NKG2C- and CD3+CD56-NKG2C+ T-cell subsets were beta-chain profiled.

Germline-derived CDR1 and CDR2 are SEHNR and FQNEAQ (reference sequence). The CDR3 length is 14 residues. The authors made TCR beta cDNA libraries by 5'RACE template switching. This switching added a universal primer site and UMIs. TCRdb re-called the 5' RACE reads; one entry per CDR3 protein, DNA not given. Its clone listing holds around 260,000 distinct CDR3 sequences. To note about this clonotype: Its target is not known.

The study's findings and limits: Among a few donors, these clonotypes also ranked first in the CD3+CD56-NKG2C+ fraction.

The sequence was obtained from a woman between 18 and 75 years old in good health. The sample was blood T cells: a sorted CD56 or NKG2C T cell subset, CD4+ or CD8+ T cells, or bulk PBMC T cells (not recorded which). The genes are TRBV7-9 and TRBJ1-1; TCRdb returns TRBD1, unconfirmable since there is no DNA. The CDR3 protein is CASSYRGVDTEAFF.